This T cell receptor (beta chain) emerged from a study of blood T cell repertoires in COVID-19. About the study: Sites across the United States, Italy and Spain contributed samples from acute and convalescent COVID-19. PBMCs, B-cell-depleted T cells, or T cells were the source of the cDNA or gDNA that made up the material.

Authors' analysis steps: Reference gene primers were amplified, and this amplification served to estimate nucleated cell counts. Repertoires were generated with immunoSEQ multiplex PCR, while TCRdb's copy carries only in-frame clones and drops some. The DNA gave D and trimming, while V, J and clone size come from that table. This sample has about 200,000 clones, with roughly 84% found just once. Germline V CDR1 and CDR2: SGHNT, YENEEA. The germline V and J ends were trimmed by 5 bases and 7 bases, with 8 bases remaining between them. The CDR3 loop spans 12 amino acids. The sequenced material came from peripheral blood. The clonotype originates from a man aged 40-55 years with acute or convalescent COVID-19. The chain links TRBV11-3 to TRBJ2-2, with D unclear. CDR3 region: CASSNGGGELFF. Here the CDR3 DNA reads TGTGCCAGCAGCAACGGTGGCGGGGAGCTGTTTTTT.